These 27 T cell receptor beta chains came from one sample sequenced in a study of cytomegalovirus exposure and HLA in healthy donors. PCR involved 60 Vbeta and 13 Jbeta primers. The protocol was immunoSEQ multiplex PCR, while the TCRdb copy is restricted to in-frame clones and leaves out a portion. There are nearly 110,000 clones in the sample; roughly four fifths occur only once, and about 1.6% lies in the top ten. The specimen was PBMCs. The receptors originated from a middle-aged man in good health and CMV-seronegative.

The chain carries TRBV27 and TRBJ1-6; D ambiguous. CDR1 and CDR2 from the germline V gene are MNHEY and SMNVEV (reference sequence). This CDR3 region has 15 residues. V dropped 2 bases and J dropped 5 bases, with 10 bases sitting between them. The CDR3 sequence: CASSLQVPHNSPLHF. The CDR3 DNA reads TGTGCCAGCAGTTTACAGGTCCCTCATAATTCACCCCTCCACTTT.

V usage is TRBV11-3 and J usage is TRBJ2-2; D is ambiguous. Looked up from germline, CDR1 is SGHNT and CDR2 is YENEEA. Between the trimmed V and J ends, which lost 0 bases and 5 bases, there was a span of 7 bases. This CDR3 is built from 14 residues. As DNA, the CDR3 is TGTGCCAGCAGCTTAGATGAGTCTACCGGGGAGCTGTTTTTT. This encodes CASSLDESTGELFF.

This chain connects TRBV11-2 to TRBJ1-1; 7 bases map to TRBD1. Germline lookup yields CDR1 SGHAT and CDR2 FQNNGV. The CDR3 totals 16 residues. V dropped 1 base and J dropped 0; count of bases not matched to a gene: 5. The CDR3 bases are TGTGCCAGCAGCTTAGGTGACAGGGCGTTGAACACTGAAGCTTTCTTT. Translated, it gives CASSLGDRALNTEAFF.

The table lists this clone with a count of one. V gene TRBV20-1 combines with J gene TRBJ1-2; D not resolved. The V end lost 6 bases, the J end lost 7 bases, and 12 bases lay between the germline ends. Looked up from germline, CDR1 is DFQATT and CDR2 is SNEGSKA (reference sequence). This CDR3 has 11 residues. As DNA, the CDR3 is TGCAGTGCCCCTTGGGAGGGTGGCTACACCTTC. This codes for CSAPWEGGYTF.

The CDR3 protein is CASRSNTEAFF. In DNA, the CDR3 is TGTGCCAGCAGGAGTAACACTGAAGCTTTCTTT. The chain has TRBV27 and TRBJ1-1; D gene uncertain. Germline V gives CDR1 MNHEY, CDR2 SMNVEV (reference sequence). The V end was cut by 6 bases, the J end by 2 bases, with 4 bases between. CDR3 length: 11 residues.

The chain is built from TRBV18 and TRBJ1-6; no reliable D call. This CDR3 contains 16 residues. In germline, CDR1 is KGHSH, CDR2 LQKENI. The germline V and J ends were trimmed by 3 bases and 0 bases, with 9 bases remaining between them. In DNA form, the CDR3 reads TGTGCCAGCTCACCGAGGCTTAGCTCCTATAATTCACCCCTCCACTTT. This gives the protein CASSPRLSSYNSPLHF.

The rearrangement uses TRBV7-9 and TRBJ1-1; the D gene is possibly TRBD1 (5 bases). Trimming left V 5 bases short and J 3 bases short, with 13 bases between. The CDR3 extends over 14 amino acids. Germline V gives CDR1 SEHNR, CDR2 FQNEAQ (reference sequence). CDR3 bases: TGTGCCAGCAGCACTGGGACTCGGGACACTGAAGCTTTCTTT. Amino acids: CASSTGTRDTEAFF.

The V call is TRBV5-1, the J call TRBJ2-3; no clear D gene. The CDR3 loop spans 14 amino acids. Trimming pared 4 bases from V and 2 bases from J, leaving 11 bases between. The germline V gene encodes CDR1 SGHRS and CDR2 YFSETQ. The CDR3 nucleotides read TGCGCCAGCAGCCAGTCTGTCCCCACAGATACGCAGTATTTT. Translated: CASSQSVPTDTQYF. The full variable domain, its missing parts supplied by reference TRBV5-1 and TRBJ2-3, is KAGVTQTPRYLIKTRGQQVTLSCSPISGHRSVSWYQQTPGQGLQFLFEYFSETQRNKGNFPGRFSGRQFSNSRSEMNVSTLELGDSALYLCASSQSVPTDTQYFGPGTRLTVL.

This clone was recorded many times. V gene TRBV6-5 combines with J gene TRBJ2-7; D possibly corresponds to TRBD1 (6 bases). There are 15 residues in the CDR3. Germline lookup yields CDR1 MNHEY and CDR2 SVGAGI. V gave up 0 bases and J gave up 3 bases, with 12 bases separating them. This CDR3 reads CASSYSGAGDYEQYV. As DNA, the CDR3 is TGTGCCAGCAGTTACTCGGGAGCAGGGGACTACGAGCAGTACGTC.

CDR3 coding DNA: TGTGCCTGGAGTGCAGATAGCAATCAGCCCCAGCATTTT. This gives the protein CAWSADSNQPQHF. The chain links TRBV30 to TRBJ1-5; D is undetermined. The V gene's germline CDR1 is GTSNPN and CDR2 SVGIG (reference sequence). V lost 1 base and J 0 bases, leaving 4 bases between the germline ends. The CDR3 contains 13 residues.

The V gene is TRBV18, the J gene TRBJ2-1; 8 bases align to TRBD1. J gave up 8 bases and V 3 bases, and 9 bases lay outside the gene matches. The CDR3 covers 15 residues. Looked up from germline, CDR1 is KGHSH and CDR2 is LQKENI. The CDR3 loop is CASSPGQELWDEQFF. CDR3 nucleotides: TGTGCCAGCTCACCGGGACAGGAGTTATGGGATGAGCAGTTCTTC.

The chain carries TRBV4-1 and TRBJ2-1, with TRBD2 matching 7 bases. The length of the CDR3 is 15 residues. J lost 9 bases, V lost 4 bases, and 12 bases had no gene match. Germline V lookup: CDR1 MGHRA, CDR2 YSYEKL. The CDR3 reads CASSPRGDGVSEQFF. DNA of the CDR3: TGCGCCAGCAGCCCCCGGGGGGACGGGGTAAGTGAGCAGTTCTTC.

This chain connects TRBV4-1 to TRBJ2-5; 10 bases map to TRBD1. The J call may be faulty, since TRBJ2-7 better matches the DNA end. The germline V gene has CDR1 MGHRA and CDR2 YSYEKL. The CDR3 runs 15 residues. Written as DNA, the CDR3 is TGCGCCAGCAGCCCTGACCGGGACAGGGGTTACGAGCAGTACTTC. Translated, it gives CASSPDRDRGYEQYF.

This chain uses TRBV5-4 with TRBJ1-2, with D perhaps TRBD1 (6 bases). The V end lost 0 bases, the J end lost 5 bases, and 14 bases lay between the germline ends. The germline gives CDR1 SGHNT, CDR2 YYREEE (reference sequence). The CDR3 has 15 residues. The CDR3 sequence is CASSLDREGLYGYTF. In DNA, the CDR3 is TGTGCCAGCAGCTTGGACAGGGAAGGGCTATATGGCTACACCTTC.

This rearrangement joins TRBV23-1 to TRBJ1-5; the D gene is possibly TRBD1 (5 bases). Being an ORF, TRBV23-1 has a function that is uncertain. The V and J ends lost 1 base and 1 base respectively, with 11 bases between them. The CDR3 extends over 16 amino acids. Here the CDR3 DNA reads TGCGCCAGCAGTCAATTTCAGACAGAGAGCAATCAGCCCCAGCATTTT. Protein: CASSQFQTESNQPQHF.

The rearrangement joins TRBV7-2 to TRBJ2-3; the match to TRBD2 covers 10 bases. CDR3 size: 17 residues. The V and J ends lost 1 base and 5 bases, in that order; junction bases with no gene match: 9. In germline, CDR1 is SGHTA, CDR2 FQGNSA. The CDR3 loop reads CASSLGASGGAIDTQYF. Here the CDR3 DNA reads TGTGCCAGCAGCTTAGGGGCCAGCGGGGGGGCGATAGATACGCAGTATTTT.

This clone was counted once. The CDR3, as DNA: TGTGCCAGCAGCTTTCCCTTAGCGGGGCCTAGCTCCTACGAGCAGTACTTC. Protein sequence: CASSFPLAGPSSYEQYF. V and J are TRBV7-2 and TRBJ2-7, with 8 bases fitting TRBD2. CDR3 length: 17 amino acids. CDR1 and CDR2 (germline): SGHTA, FQGNSA. V was pared by 3 bases and J by 0 bases, with 10 bases of the junction left unmatched.

This chain connects TRBV7-2 to TRBJ1-1; 8 bases fit TRBD1. Germline lookup yields CDR1 SGHTA and CDR2 FQGNSA. Germline trimming cut 5 bases from V and 8 bases from J; bases unmatched to any gene: 7. CDR3 length: 13 residues. CDR3 amino acids: CASSPRTGWEAFF. DNA for the CDR3: TGTGCCAGCAGCCCCCGGACAGGGTGGGAAGCTTTCTTT.

This clone showed up just once. The V call is TRBV30, the J call TRBJ2-5, with TRBD2 identical over 8 bases. V lost 6 bases to trimming and J lost 6 bases; unmatched junction nucleotides: 9. This CDR3 has 13 residues. From germline, CDR1 is GTSNPN and CDR2 SVGIG (reference sequence). The CDR3, as DNA: TGTGCCTGTATCCCTAGCGGGTCGCAGACCCAGTACTTC. Translation gives CACIPSGSQTQYF. Filled out from reference TRBV30 and TRBJ2-5, the complete variable domain reads SQTIHQWPATLVQPVGSPLSLECTVEGTSNPNLYWYRQAAGRGLQLLFYSVGIGQISSEVPQNLSASRPQDRQFILSSKKLLLSDSGFYLCACIPSGSQTQYFGPGTRLLVL.

This clone occurred a few times. The chain combines TRBV19 with TRBJ2-2, with 11 nucleotides matching TRBD2. This CDR3 spans 16 amino acids. V trimming: 6 bases; J trimming: 3 bases; junction bases outside the gene matches: 6. The germline gives CDR1 LNHDA, CDR2 SQIVND (reference sequence). DNA for the CDR3: TGTGCCAGTAGGCCTCTAGCGGGGGGAGACACCGGGGAGCTGTTTTTT. Encoded protein: CASRPLAGGDTGELFF. Looking up the rest from reference TRBV19 and TRBJ2-2 gives the full variable domain: DGGITQSPKYLFRKEGQNVTLSCEQNLNHDAMYWYRQDPGQGLRLIYYSQIVNDFQKGDIAEGYSVSREKKESFPLTVTSAQKNPTAFYLCASRPLAGGDTGELFFGEGSRLTVL.

This clone was observed a few times. The chain combines TRBV25-1 with TRBJ1-4; 8 bases fit TRBD1. Germline CDR1 reads MGHDK; CDR2 reads SYGVNS. J gave up 10 bases and V 2 bases, and 6 bases lay outside the gene matches. The CDR3 has 14 amino acids. The CDR3 reads CASSETGGLVKLFF. CDR3 bases: TGTGCCAGCAGTGAAACAGGGGGTTTGGTAAAACTGTTTTTT.

Only a few counts were recorded for this clone. This sequence joins TRBV6-5 and TRBJ2-1; D is perhaps TRBD2 (6 bases). In germline, CDR1 is MNHEY, CDR2 SVGAGI. The CDR3 runs to 15 residues. V shed 5 bases and J shed 9 bases, with 20 bases lying between them. The CDR3 region has the DNA TGTGCCAGCAGTACAAGGGTGGCGGACGGGGGTGAGCAGTTCTTC. This encodes CASSTRVADGGEQFF.

Remarks on this clone: Germline is not matched at one junction end, which may reflect a read error. The chain links TRBV7-9 to TRBJ1-1; 7 bases are a match to TRBD1. The CDR3 loop spans 17 amino acids. Germline V gene lookup returns CDR1 SEHNR and CDR2 FQNEAQ (reference sequence). Here the CDR3 reads CSSSSFKGAQGKTEAFF. CDR3 DNA sequence: TGTTCCAGCAGCTCCTTTAAGGGGGCGCAGGGCAAGACTGAAGCTTTCTTT.

The genes are TRBV5-1 and TRBJ1-1, with D perhaps TRBD1 (5 bases). There are 15 residues in the CDR3. Trimming shortened V by 3 bases and J by 1 base, and 13 bases separated the two germline ends. Germline V CDR1 and CDR2: SGHRS, YFSETQ. The CDR3, as DNA: TGCGCCAGCAGCTATATCGACAGTCAGAACACTGAAGCTTTCTTT. Translated: CASSYIDSQNTEAFF.

The chain carries TRBV11-2 and TRBJ1-1; D unclear. Trimming pared 4 bases from V and 3 bases from J, leaving 18 bases between. Germline loops: CDR1 SGHAT, CDR2 FQNNGV. The CDR3 is 16 residues long. The CDR3 is CASSSPRRGRDTEAFF. The CDR3, as DNA: TGTGCCAGCAGCTCTCCTCGTAGAGGGAGGGACACTGAAGCTTTCTTT.

The V and J genes are TRBV6-6 and TRBJ2-1, with a weak D call TRBD2 (5 bases). The ends were cut back, 0 bases at V and 7 bases at J, with 13 bases in the middle. The germline V gene has CDR1 MNHNY and CDR2 SVGAGI (reference sequence). The CDR3 extends over 15 amino acids. CDR3 region: CASSYSNGGFNEQFF. The CDR3 DNA follows: TGTGCCAGCAGTTACTCGAACGGAGGATTTAATGAGCAGTTCTTC.

V usage is TRBV2 and J usage is TRBJ2-7, with 10 bases that match TRBD1. This CDR3 is 15 amino acids long. Per germline, CDR1 SNHLY and CDR2 FYNNEI. V dropped 3 bases and J dropped 3; count of bases not matched to a gene: 5. DNA for the CDR3: TGTGCCAGCAGTGAGGGGACAGGGGACTACTACGAGCAGTACGTC. It translates to CASSEGTGDYYEQYV.